The 19 T cell receptor beta chains reported below all come from one sample, sequenced in a study of identical twins. Via MiXCR, TCRdb re-called the 5' RACE reads, giving one row per CDR3 protein. This table holds around 250,000 distinct CDR3 sequences, around 8% found once. The data were also submitted as part of a second study, on yellow fever vaccine responses in identical twins.

Sequenced input: CD8+ T cells sorted from blood. The receptors shown here come from a woman aged 18-29 years in good health.

Ten or more counts support this clonotype. This chain links TRBV5-1 with TRBJ2-3; tentative D call: TRBD1 (6 bases). V was clipped by 7 bases and J by 0 bases, with 12 bases between them. CDR1 and CDR2 from the germline V gene are SGHRS and YFSETQ. CDR3 length: 14 amino acids. The CDR3 loop reads CASVRTVSTDTQYF. The CDR3, as DNA: TGCGCCAGCGTGCGGACAGTTAGCACAGATACGCAGTATTTT. The whole variable domain, remainder taken from reference TRBV5-1 and TRBJ2-3, is KAGVTQTPRYLIKTRGQQVTLSCSPISGHRSVSWYQQTPGQGLQFLFEYFSETQRNKGNFPGRFSGRQFSNSRSEMNVSTLELGDSALYLCASVRTVSTDTQYFGPGTRLTVL.

V usage is TRBV11-1 and J usage is TRBJ2-7; a weak D match, TRBD1 (7 bases). Germline V CDR1 and CDR2: SGHAT, FQDESV (reference sequence). The V end lost 5 bases, the J end lost 7 bases, and 15 bases lay between the germline ends. The CDR3 is 13 residues long. The CDR3 DNA reads TGTGCCAGCAGCATCCAGGGGGGCGAAGAGCAGTACTTC. Its translation is CASSIQGGEEQYF.

In its sample, this clonotype was seen a few times. This sequence joins TRBV5-1 and TRBJ2-1; 9 bases align to TRBD1. Germline V gene data show CDR1 as SGHRS and CDR2 as YFSETQ. The CDR3 contains 16 residues. Unmatched junction bases numbered 8, after V lost 5 bases and J lost 2 bases. The CDR3 is CASSRVTGGAYNEQFF. The CDR3, as DNA: TGCGCCAGCAGTCGAGTAACAGGGGGCGCCTACAATGAGCAGTTCTTC.

There are many counts of this clonotype. The chain joins TRBV24-1 to TRBJ2-1; no definite D call. The CDR3 covers 14 residues. Germline V gives CDR1 KGHDR, CDR2 SFDVKD. Between the trimmed V and J ends, which lost 1 base and 7 bases, there was a span of 10 bases. The CDR3 sequence is CATSDFNPGNEQFF. CDR3 coding DNA: TGTGCCACCAGTGATTTTAACCCCGGGAATGAGCAGTTCTTC.

The J gene is TRBJ2-3, the V gene TRBV9; D is perhaps TRBD1 (6 bases). The J call may be wrong; the DNA end is better matched by TRBJ1-5. Per the germline V gene, CDR1 is SGDLS and CDR2 is YYNGEE. The CDR3 is made up of 15 amino acids. This CDR3 is CASSVTGSPTDTQHF. CDR3 nucleotide sequence: TGTGCCAGCAGCGTTACAGGGAGTCCCACAGATACGCAGCATTTT.

V gene TRBV3-1 combines with J gene TRBJ2-7; D is unresolved. Trimming took 0 bases from V and 3 from J, leaving 6 bases between them. Germline V gives CDR1 LGHDT, CDR2 YNNKEL (reference sequence). CDR3 length: 13 residues. The CDR3 DNA is TGTGCCAGCAGCCAAGATTTGCGCTACGAGCAGTACTTC. Translating gives CASSQDLRYEQYF.

The DNA of the CDR3 is TGTGCCAGCAGTTTCTCGAGCTCACCCCTCCACTTT. Its translation: CASSFSSSPLHF. The genes are TRBV27 and TRBJ1-6, with D uncertain. Trimming took 3 bases from V and 10 from J, leaving 7 bases between them. Per germline, CDR1 MNHEY and CDR2 SMNVEV (reference sequence). The CDR3 loop spans 12 amino acids.

This clonotype occurred many times. V and J are TRBV5-6 and TRBJ2-1; D is unresolved. The CDR3 runs 16 residues. Trimming cost V 0 bases and J 3 bases, with 13 bases left between them. CDR1 is SGHDT, CDR2 YYEEEE, per germline. DNA of the CDR3: TGTGCCAGCAGCTTGGTCCCGGCAGGTAGCTACAATGAGCAGTTCTTC. Protein product: CASSLVPAGSYNEQFF. Combining the CDR3 with reference TRBV5-6 and TRBJ2-1 gives the whole variable domain DAGVTQSPTHLIKTRGQQVTLRCSPKSGHDTVSWYQQALGQGPQFIFQYYEEEERQRGNFPDRFSGHQFPNYSSELNVNALLLGDSALYLCASSLVPAGSYNEQFFGPGTRLTVL.

This clonotype was counted between two and nine times. The chain employs TRBV20-1 and TRBJ2-1; D perhaps matches TRBD2 (6 bases). Germline CDR1 DFQATT, CDR2 SNEGSKA (reference sequence). The CDR3 loop spans 16 amino acids. V shed 0 bases and J shed 16 bases, with 28 bases lying between them. The CDR3 bases are TGCAGTGCTAGAGATTGGGAAGATGGGGGGTACAATGAGAAATTCTTC. Its protein product is CSARDWEDGGYNEKFF.

This clonotype has a count of ten or more. The V call is TRBV12-3 or TRBV12-4, the J call TRBJ2-7; D unclear. CDR3 size: 13 residues. V lost 4 bases and J lost 0, with 7 bases in between. The CDR3 DNA reads as TGTGCCAGCAGTTACGGCGTCTCCTACGAGCAGTACTTC. It codes for CASSYGVSYEQYF.

The V gene is TRBV7-9, the J gene TRBJ2-1; unclear D gene. CDR3 length: 14 amino acids. CDR1 and CDR2 from the germline V gene are SEHNR and FQNEAQ (reference sequence). With 4 bases removed from V and 1 base from J, the gap between germline ends came to 8 bases. The CDR3 here is CASSWARSYNEQFF. The DNA for the CDR3 is TGTGCCAGCAGCTGGGCTAGGTCCTACAATGAGCAGTTCTTC.

The chain couples TRBV12-3 or TRBV12-4 to TRBJ2-7, with 7 nucleotides matching TRBD1. The CDR3 is 14 residues long. The V gene end was trimmed by 5 bases and the J gene end by 3 bases; junction bases not matched to a gene: 7. This CDR3 is CASSVTGSDYEQYF. The CDR3 coding sequence is TGTGCCAGCAGTGTGACAGGGTCGGACTACGAGCAGTACTTC.

There are a few counts of this clonotype. This chain joins TRBV29-1 and TRBJ2-2; D is uncertain. Looked up from germline, CDR1 is SQVTM and CDR2 is ANQGSEA. The CDR3 runs to 12 residues. V was cut by 4 bases and J by 6 bases, with 9 bases left in between. The CDR3 loop reads CSVAPPSGELFF. The CDR3 coding sequence is TGCAGCGTTGCTCCCCCATCCGGGGAGCTGTTTTTT.

This clonotype was counted only a few times. The gene calls are TRBV6-5 and TRBJ2-7, with 8 bases that match TRBD1. Germline trimming cut 2 bases from V and 6 bases from J; bases unmatched to any gene: 3. CDR1 and CDR2 from the germline V gene are MNHEY and SVGAGI. The CDR3 extends over 13 amino acids. The CDR3 protein is CASSYGQGLEQYF. The CDR3 coding sequence is TGTGCCAGCAGTTACGGACAGGGACTCGAGCAGTACTTC.

The sample holds a few counts of this clonotype. V and J are TRBV4-3 and TRBJ2-3; 7 positions agree with TRBD2. This CDR3 comprises 15 residues. Germline-derived CDR1 and CDR2 are LGHNA and YSLEER. The ends lost 5 bases at V and 1 base at J; junction bases unmatched: 6. CDR3 nucleotides: TGCGCCAGCAGCACCGGGAGGCTCGGCACAGATACGCAGTATTTT. Translating it yields CASSTGRLGTDTQYF.

This clonotype was counted many times. The V and J genes are TRBV4-3 and TRBJ2-5, with 8 bases that match TRBD1. Per the germline V gene, CDR1 is LGHNA and CDR2 is YSLEER. The CDR3 contains 15 residues. The J segment lost 5 bases and the V segment lost 1 base, leaving 6 bases of the junction unmatched. In DNA form, the CDR3 reads TGCGCCAGCAGCCAAGGGACAGGGATCGGGGAGACCCAGTACTTC. It translates to CASSQGTGIGETQYF.

This clonotype was seen ten or more times. J is TRBJ2-7 and V is TRBV20-1, with D hard to call. The V and J ends lost 1 base and 4 bases respectively, with 8 bases between them. This CDR3 has 12 amino acids. Per germline, CDR1 DFQATT and CDR2 SNEGSKA (reference sequence). CDR3 sequence (DNA): TGCAGTGCTAGAGGCCTAAATTACGAGCAGTACTTC. Protein: CSARGLNYEQYF.

The rearrangement links TRBV7-8 to TRBJ1-6; TRBD1 matches at 7 bases. The CDR3 contains 17 residues. V dropped 4 bases and J dropped 13; count of bases not matched to a gene: 19. CDR1 is SGHVS, CDR2 FQNEAQ, per germline. The CDR3 nucleotides read TGTGCCAGCAGCTCCGGGGACAGTTACCGCCCTAGGGAGCCCCTCCACTTT. Encoded protein: CASSSGDSYRPREPLHF.

This clonotype has more than one count but fewer than ten. The rearrangement uses TRBV4-1 and TRBJ2-5; D is tentatively TRBD1 or TRBD2 (7 bases each). CDR3 length: 18 amino acids. The V end was cut by 3 bases, the J end by 2 bases, with 22 bases between. The V gene's germline CDR1 is MGHRA and CDR2 YSYEKL. The CDR3 DNA reads TGCGCCAGCAGCCAGGCACACCAACAGGGGAGGGGGCAAGAGACCCAGTACTTC. Translating gives CASSQAHQQGRGQETQYF.